This TCR beta chain emerged from a study of CD8+ T cells in alopecia areata. Background on the study: Treated patients were given oral tofacitinib, which was dosed at 5 to 10 mg twice daily. For 6 to 18 months, tofacitinib was taken, and 6 months off drug followed.

Broader study findings: Scalp sequencing captures resident alphabeta T cells of normal skin too.

cDNA prepared by RNA extraction and subsequent reverse transcription served as the template for sequencing. Clones were sequenced by immunoSEQ multiplex PCR, and TCRdb holds only the in-frame ones, with some missing. The sample holds about 150,000 clones; 87% are singletons and the top ten take more than 13%. This clone appeared a single time. What it binds is not known. A FACSAria was used to sort CD4+ and CD8+ T cells. These cells came from PBMCs. The specimen comprised CD8+ T cells sorted from blood, sampled at week 0. The sequence derives from a human donor with alopecia areata.

CDR3 nucleotides: TGTGCCAGCAGCCCCGGACTCAAAGGGAACCCCAATGAGCAGTTCTTC. Its translation is CASSPGLKGNPNEQFF. The chain is built from TRBV11-3 and TRBJ2-1; the D gene is possibly TRBD2 (5 bases). The ends were cut back, 5 bases at V and 6 bases at J, with 20 bases in the middle. Germline loops: CDR1 SGHNT, CDR2 YENEEA. The CDR3 is 16 residues long.